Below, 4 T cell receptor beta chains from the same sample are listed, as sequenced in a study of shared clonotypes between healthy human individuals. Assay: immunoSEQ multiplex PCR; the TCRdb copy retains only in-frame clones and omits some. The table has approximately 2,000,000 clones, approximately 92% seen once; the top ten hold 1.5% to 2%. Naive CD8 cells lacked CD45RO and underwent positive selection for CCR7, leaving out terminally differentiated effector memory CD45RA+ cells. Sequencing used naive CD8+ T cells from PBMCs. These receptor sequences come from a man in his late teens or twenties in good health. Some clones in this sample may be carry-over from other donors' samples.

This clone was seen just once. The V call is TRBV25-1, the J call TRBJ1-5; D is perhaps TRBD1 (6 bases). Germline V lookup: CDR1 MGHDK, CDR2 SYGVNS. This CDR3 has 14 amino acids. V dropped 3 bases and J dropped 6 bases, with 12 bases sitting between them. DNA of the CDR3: TGTGCCAGCAGTGACAGGGGACCGTTTCAGCCCCAGCATTTT. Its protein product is CASSDRGPFQPQHF.

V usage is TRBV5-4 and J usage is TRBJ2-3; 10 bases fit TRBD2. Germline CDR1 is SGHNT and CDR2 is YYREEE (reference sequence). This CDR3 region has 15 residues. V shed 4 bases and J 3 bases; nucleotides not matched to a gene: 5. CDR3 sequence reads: CASSPLAGETDTQYF. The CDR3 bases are TGTGCCAGCAGCCCCCTAGCGGGAGAAACAGATACGCAGTATTTT.

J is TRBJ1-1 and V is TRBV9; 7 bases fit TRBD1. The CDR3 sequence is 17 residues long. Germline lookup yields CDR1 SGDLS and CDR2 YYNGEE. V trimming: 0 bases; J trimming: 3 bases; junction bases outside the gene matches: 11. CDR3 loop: CASSVATGDRWDTEAFF. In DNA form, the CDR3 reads TGTGCCAGCAGCGTAGCTACGGGGGACAGATGGGACACTGAAGCTTTCTTT.

The chain's CDR3 is CASSITGGVGNIQYF. In DNA, the CDR3 is TGTGCCAGTAGTATCACAGGGGGGGTAGGAAACATTCAGTACTTC. V is TRBV19 and J is TRBJ2-4, with a weak D call TRBD1 (8 bases). Trimming took 3 bases from V and 6 from J, leaving 15 bases between them. The CDR3 length is 15 residues. Germline assignment: CDR1 LNHDA and CDR2 SQIVND (reference sequence).